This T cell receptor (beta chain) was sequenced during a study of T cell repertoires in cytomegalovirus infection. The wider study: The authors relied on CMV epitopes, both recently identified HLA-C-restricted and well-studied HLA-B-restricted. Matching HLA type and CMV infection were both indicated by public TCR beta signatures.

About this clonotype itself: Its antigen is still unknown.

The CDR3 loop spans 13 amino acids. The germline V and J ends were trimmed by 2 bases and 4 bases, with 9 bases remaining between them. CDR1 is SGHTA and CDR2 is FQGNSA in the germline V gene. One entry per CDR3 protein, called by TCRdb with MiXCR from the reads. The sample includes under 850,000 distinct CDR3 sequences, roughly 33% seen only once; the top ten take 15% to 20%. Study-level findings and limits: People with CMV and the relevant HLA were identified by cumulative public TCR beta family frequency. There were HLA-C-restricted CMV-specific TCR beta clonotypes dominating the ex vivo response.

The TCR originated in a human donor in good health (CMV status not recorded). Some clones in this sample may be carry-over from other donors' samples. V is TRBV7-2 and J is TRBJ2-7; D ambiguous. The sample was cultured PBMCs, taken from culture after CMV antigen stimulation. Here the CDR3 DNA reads TGTGCCAGCAGCTTATGGCCGCAATACGAGCAGTACTTC. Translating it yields CASSLWPQYEQYF.